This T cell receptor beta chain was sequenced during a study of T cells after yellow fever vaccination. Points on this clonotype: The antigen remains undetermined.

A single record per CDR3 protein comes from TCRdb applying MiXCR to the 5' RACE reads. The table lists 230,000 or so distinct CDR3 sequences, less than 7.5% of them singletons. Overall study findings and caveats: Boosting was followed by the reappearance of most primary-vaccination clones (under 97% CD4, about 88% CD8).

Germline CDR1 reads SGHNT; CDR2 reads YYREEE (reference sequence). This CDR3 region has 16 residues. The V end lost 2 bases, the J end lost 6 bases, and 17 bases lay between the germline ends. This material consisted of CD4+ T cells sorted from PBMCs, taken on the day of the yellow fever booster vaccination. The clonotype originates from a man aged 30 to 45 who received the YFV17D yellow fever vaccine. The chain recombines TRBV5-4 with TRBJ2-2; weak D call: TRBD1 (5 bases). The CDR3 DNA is TGTGCCAGCAGCTTTTCTGGACAAAGGATTTCCGGGGAGCTGTTTTTT. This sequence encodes CASSFSGQRISGELFF.